Below, one T cell receptor (beta chain) is given with its context. No antigen is known for it. The data stem from a study of shared clonotypes between healthy human individuals. Study-level results: Collection of samples was limited to blood; tissue repertoires likely differ. Having only a few donors restricted how much genetic and exposure-history diversity was captured.

The CDR3 contains 14 residues. Trimming cost V 4 bases and J 0 bases, with 10 bases left between them. Germline assignment: CDR1 LNHDA and CDR2 SQIVND (reference sequence). Genomic DNA (from each subset) was split evenly across several immunoSEQ plates. In replicate PCRs of unsorted PBMC, 250 to 300 ng DNA, 25,000 to 35,000 T cell genomes, was used. Repertoires were generated with immunoSEQ multiplex PCR, while TCRdb's copy carries only in-frame clones and drops some. The table records around 500,000 clones, 75% to 85% of them present only once. This rearrangement joins TRBV19 to TRBJ2-7; D unresolved. The sequenced sample was PBMCs. The sequence derives from a woman aged 40-49 years in good health. Some clones in this sample may be carry-over from other donors' samples. DNA for the CDR3: TGTGCCAGTAGTAGGCATATCATCTCCTACGAGCAGTACTTC. Translation: CASSRHIISYEQYF.